This T cell receptor (beta chain) comes out of a study of persistence of HIV-infected CD4 T cells. Of note for this clone: No antigen is known for it.

The stimulus was an HIV-1 Gag 15-mer peptide pool, 0.95 to 1 ug/peptide/mL. Responding CD4+ T cells were sorted by upregulation of both CD40 ligand and CD69. The CDR3 has 17 residues. V shed 10 bases, J shed 6 bases, and the junction held 13 bases outside the gene matches. Germline CDR1 ENHRY, CDR2 SYGVKD. Sequencing used immunoSEQ version 4 in survey mode. Produced via immunoSEQ multiplex PCR; TCRdb's table is partial and in-frame only. Altogether fewer than 15,000 clones are present, under 70% being singletons, with the ten largest covering less than 9%. This specimen was CD4+ T cells sorted from PBMCs after approximately 19-hour stimulation, taken from a patient who received antiretroviral therapy. The rearrangement links TRBV10-3 to TRBJ2-3; 16 bases align to TRBD2. This TCR derives from an adult man with HIV who was CMV-seropositive. In DNA, the CDR3 is TGTGCCACTGGGACTAGCGGGAGGGCAGGCTCAGGTGATACGCAGTATTTT. It yields the protein CATGTSGRAGSGDTQYF.